This entry lists 10 T cell receptor beta chains sequenced from one sample in a study of T cell responses to AZD1222 COVID-19 vaccine. Sequenced by immunoSEQ multiplex PCR; TCRdb stores in-frame clones only, minus some. Of around 120,000 clones listed, around 88% are singletons. The material was peripheral blood, obtained on day 0 of AZD1222 vaccination. The receptors were gathered from an adult in good health.

This chain links TRBV6-4 with TRBJ2-2; no firm D call. CDR1 is MRHNA and CDR2 is SNTAGT in the germline V gene. This CDR3 is built from 18 residues. Trimming removed 3 bases from V and 0 bases from J, with 17 bases in between. CDR3 region: CASSEGVVGSTNTGELFF. DNA of the CDR3: TGTGCCAGCAGTGAAGGAGTTGTTGGGTCTACGAACACCGGGGAGCTGTTTTTT.

This chain joins TRBV7-9 and TRBJ1-2; D may be TRBD1 (5 bases). CDR1 and CDR2 (germline): SEHNR, FQNEAQ (reference sequence). The CDR3 covers 12 residues. V gave up 4 bases and J gave up 9 bases, with 12 bases separating them. For the CDR3, the DNA is TGTGCCAGCAGCTCCAGAGGGGATCGCTACACCTTC. This translates into CASSSRGDRYTF.

The chain uses TRBV6-5 and TRBJ1-1; 8 nucleotides align to TRBD1. V lost 4 bases to trimming and J lost 5 bases; unmatched junction nucleotides: 12. Germline V gene lookup returns CDR1 MNHEY and CDR2 SVGAGI. This CDR3 spans 16 amino acids. CDR3 DNA: TGTGCCAGCAGTTCGGAGACAGGGGAGAGGGGAACTGAAGCTTTCTTT. It is translated as CASSSETGERGTEAFF.

Of note for this clone: Germline and junction disagree at one end, which may indicate a read error. V and J are TRBV6-2 or TRBV6-3 and TRBJ1-1, with 7 positions matching TRBD1. The CDR3 is made up of 11 amino acids. Looked up from germline, CDR1 is MNHEY and CDR2 is SVGEGT. The CDR3 nucleotides are TGTGCCAGCAGCTCGACAGGGCGGCCGGTCTTT. This gives the protein CASSSTGRPVF.

V gene TRBV5-8 combines with J gene TRBJ1-1; D remains unclear. Germline V lookup: CDR1 SGHTS, CDR2 YDEGEE. With 4 bases removed from V and 2 bases from J, the gap between germline ends came to 9 bases. The CDR3 is made up of 13 amino acids. Here the CDR3 DNA reads TGTGCCAGCAGCCTTCGTCACAACACTGAAGCTTTCTTT. This translates into CASSLRHNTEAFF.

The rearrangement links TRBV13 to TRBJ1-1; D remains unclear. Trimming removed 4 bases at V and 1 base at J, with 13 bases between. In germline, CDR1 is PRHDT, CDR2 FYEKMQ (reference sequence). There are 15 residues in the CDR3. CDR3: CASSSTGTANTEAFF. The CDR3 nucleotides read TGTGCCAGCAGCTCAACGGGTACAGCGAACACTGAAGCTTTCTTT.

The rearrangement links TRBV2 to TRBJ2-2; tentatively, D is TRBD1 (6 bases). CDR1 SNHLY and CDR2 FYNNEI come from the germline V gene. CDR3 size: 17 residues. V was pared by 1 base and J by 1 base, with 13 bases between. CDR3 bases: TGTGCCAGCAGTGAAGTAGGGGGAAGAAGGAACACCGGGGAGCTGTTTTTT. Its translation is CASSEVGGRRNTGELFF. Variable domain in full (rest from reference TRBV2 and TRBJ2-2): EPEVTQTPSHQVTQMGQEVILRCVPISNHLYFYWYRQILGQKVEFLVSFYNNEISEKSEIFDDQFSVERPDGSNFTLKIRSTKLEDSAMYFCASSEVGGRRNTGELFFGEGSRLTVL.

The rearrangement uses TRBV5-4 and TRBJ2-3; 7 bases are a match to TRBD1. The length of the CDR3 is 14 residues. With 5 bases clipped from V and 3 bases from J, the junction kept 6 bases outside the gene matches. Per the germline V gene, CDR1 is SGHNT and CDR2 is YYREEE (reference sequence). CDR3 residues: CASRQQGRTDTQYF. The CDR3 region has the DNA TGTGCCAGCAGACAACAGGGGAGAACAGATACGCAGTATTTT.

The rearrangement links TRBV19 to TRBJ2-2; TRBD2 matches 11 bases. The J segment lost 6 bases and the V segment lost 8 bases, leaving 2 bases of the junction unmatched. Germline CDR1 LNHDA, CDR2 SQIVND (reference sequence). The CDR3 consists of 13 residues. The CDR3 reads CASEGLAAGELFF. DNA of the CDR3: TGTGCCAGTGAGGGACTAGCGGCCGGGGAGCTGTTTTTT.

This clone was observed many times. This sequence joins TRBV19 and TRBJ2-3; TRBD2 is a possible D gene (5 bases). The CDR3 covers 13 residues. Germline CDR1 and CDR2: LNHDA and SQIVND (reference sequence). V lost 7 bases and J 6 bases, leaving 14 bases between the germline ends. The CDR3, as DNA: TGTGCCAGTACGACGGGAAGAGGGGATACGCAGTATTTT. It codes for CASTTGRGDTQYF.